What follows are 8 T cell receptor beta chains derived from one specimen sequenced in a study of T cells in Graves' hyperthyroidism and ophthalmopathy. Authors of the study amplified TCR beta CDR3 regions from RNA transcripts. First-round RT-PCR of the TCR CDR3 relied on the HTBI primer set. MiXCR was run by TCRdb on the multiplex PCR reads, yielding one entry per CDR3 protein. The table records approximately 400,000 distinct CDR3 sequences, approximately 14% of them present only once. Specimen: blood. The receptors were sampled from a woman between 18 and 30 years old with Graves' hyperthyroidism.

This clonotype was picked up many times. The chain carries TRBV6-2 or TRBV6-3 and TRBJ1-2, with D tentatively TRBD1 (5 bases). Germline CDR1 is MNHEY and CDR2 is SVGEGT. V shed 7 bases and J shed 8 bases, with 17 bases lying between them. CDR3 length: 13 residues. This CDR3 reads CASTIRWQGGYTF. DNA for the CDR3: TGTGCCAGCACCATCCGGTGGCAGGGAGGCTACACCTTC.

This clonotype was picked up one time. One end of the junction does not line up with germline, which may come from a read error. The chain recombines TRBV6-2 or TRBV6-3 with TRBJ1-5; 10 nucleotides align to TRBD1. This CDR3 is 14 amino acids long. In germline, CDR1 is MNHEY, CDR2 SVGEGT. Here the CDR3 reads CVSKMDRGNQPQHF. The CDR3 DNA follows: TGTGTCAGCAAAATGGACAGGGGGAATCAGCCCCAGCATTTT.

This chain joins TRBV2 and TRBJ1-5; TRBD1 is a possible D gene (5 bases). The germline V gene encodes CDR1 SNHLY and CDR2 FYNNEI. Trimming left V 4 bases short and J 5 bases short, with 9 bases between. The CDR3 is made up of 13 amino acids. CDR3 nucleotides: TGTGCCAGCAGTGCAGGGCCAGATCAGCCCCAGCATTTT. Translating it yields CASSAGPDQPQHF.

There are many counts of this clonotype. The genes are TRBV7-3 and TRBJ2-3; D gene uncertain. With 2 bases removed from V and 6 bases from J, the gap between germline ends came to 24 bases. In germline, CDR1 is SGHTA, CDR2 FQGTGA. The CDR3 sequence is 18 residues long. The chain's CDR3 is CASSLGPSIPRSPDTQYF. The DNA of the CDR3 is TGTGCCAGCAGCTTAGGCCCTTCGATCCCAAGGTCCCCCGATACGCAGTATTTT.

Ten or more counts support this clonotype. The genes are TRBV7-8 and TRBJ2-7, with 8 bases that match TRBD2. This CDR3 is built from 14 residues. The V segment lost 5 bases and the J segment 6 bases; nucleotides outside the gene matches: 9. CDR1 is SGHVS, CDR2 FQNEAQ, per germline. The CDR3 sequence: CASSLRSGGGEQYF. The CDR3 DNA sequence: TGTGCCAGCAGCCTACGGTCCGGGGGGGGCGAGCAGTACTTC.

At least ten counts were recorded for this clonotype. The chain links TRBV11-1 to TRBJ2-3; 10 bases align to TRBD2. Germline values: CDR1 SGHAT, CDR2 FQDESV (reference sequence). With V trimmed by 5 bases and J by 5 bases, 10 bases remained unmatched. CDR3 length equals 16 residues. CDR3 sequence reads: CASSEGASGSGDTQYF. The CDR3 nucleotides read TGTGCCAGCAGCGAGGGGGCTAGCGGGAGTGGAGATACGCAGTATTTT.

This clonotype showed up many times. For the CDR3, the DNA is TGTGCCAGCAGTTACTCGAATCCACCTAGCGGGGACACAGATACGCAGTATTTT. This encodes CASSYSNPPSGDTDTQYF. This chain links TRBV6-2 or TRBV6-3 with TRBJ2-3, with 9 bases fitting TRBD2. This CDR3 has 18 residues. V trimming: 0 bases; J trimming: 2 bases; junction bases outside the gene matches: 9. Germline-derived CDR1 and CDR2 are MNHEY and SVGEGT.

This clonotype was picked up many times. The gene calls are TRBV28 and TRBJ2-5; D uncertain. This CDR3 contains 13 residues. Trimming stripped 4 bases from V and 5 bases from J, with 11 bases between. Germline V lookup: CDR1 MDHEN, CDR2 SYDVKM. The CDR3: CASSSVGVETQYF. In DNA form, the CDR3 reads TGTGCCAGCAGTTCGGTGGGCGTCGAGACCCAGTACTTC.